Here is one T cell receptor beta chain with its context. Antigen: not known. Some clones are missing from TCRdb's copy, which holds only in-frame ones; the method was immunoSEQ multiplex PCR. The sample contains 150,000 to 200,000 clones, roughly 94% of which appear only once. The CDR3 covers 16 residues. J gave up 13 bases and V 4 bases, and 13 bases lay outside the gene matches. The germline V gene has CDR1 SGHVS and CDR2 FQNEAQ. This sample is drawn from a study of T cell responses to AZD1222 COVID-19 vaccine. Notes on the study in general: Baseline seropositives among AZD1222 recipients totaled only six or seven. The study reported that nearly half of spike-specific TCRs target unmutated variant regions. The study found Spike-specific TCR breadth and depth rose after two AZD1222 doses. CD4 TCRs associated with vaccination spanned spike, dominating at 160-218 and 743-854.

The chain couples TRBV7-8 to TRBJ1-6; 10 positions match TRBD1. This sequence originates from an adult who received the AZD1222 COVID-19 vaccine. This specimen consisted of peripheral blood, obtained 28 days after the second AZD1222 dose. CDR3 in DNA: TGTGCCAGCAGCTGGGACCGGGACAGGGGCCGAGGGCCCCTCCACTTT. This translates into CASSWDRDRGRGPLHF.